The T cell receptor beta chain under discussion was sequenced for a study of blood T cell repertoires in COVID-19. About the study: The United States, Italy and Spain were the sources of the acute and convalescent COVID-19 samples. Sources were T cells, B-cell-depleted T cells, or PBMCs; the material itself was cDNA or gDNA.

In the original workflow: Nucleated cell counts were estimated from reference gene primer amplification. The table came from immunoSEQ multiplex PCR; TCRdb's copy has only in-frame clones and leaves some out. Clone size and V and J calls were adopted from that table, with D and trimming inferred from the DNA. The profile shows tens of thousands of clones, 85% to 90% of them singletons. The CDR3 is 16 residues long. V trimming: 2 bases; J trimming: 3 bases; junction bases outside the gene matches: 4. The V gene's germline CDR1 is SNHLY and CDR2 FYNNEI. This TCR was sampled from a human donor with active COVID-19. The donor label of this sample is uncertain. The gene calls are TRBV2 and TRBJ2-1, with 10 bases identical to TRBD2. The sample was peripheral blood. CDR3 sequence (DNA): TGTGCCAGCAGTGAAATGGCTAGCGGGAGCTACAATGAGCAGTTCTTC. Translation: CASSEMASGSYNEQFF.